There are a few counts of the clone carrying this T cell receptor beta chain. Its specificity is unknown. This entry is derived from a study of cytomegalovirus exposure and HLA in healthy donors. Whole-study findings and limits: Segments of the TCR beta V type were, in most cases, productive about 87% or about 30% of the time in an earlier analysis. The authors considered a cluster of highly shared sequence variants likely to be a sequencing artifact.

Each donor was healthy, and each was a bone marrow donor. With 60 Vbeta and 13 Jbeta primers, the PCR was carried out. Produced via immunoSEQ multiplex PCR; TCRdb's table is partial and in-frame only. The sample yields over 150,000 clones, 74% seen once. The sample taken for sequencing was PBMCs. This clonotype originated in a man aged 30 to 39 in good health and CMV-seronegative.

CDR3 amino acids: CASSEAFMVQGDEQYF. The CDR3 nucleotides are TGTGCCAGCAGTGAAGCCTTCATGGTACAGGGAGACGAGCAGTACTTC. The chain couples TRBV6-1 to TRBJ2-7; D may be TRBD1 (6 bases). The CDR3 contains 16 residues. V lost 0 bases to trimming and J lost 5 bases, with 17 bases between them. The germline V gene encodes CDR1 MNHNS and CDR2 SASEGT.